Only a few counts were recorded for the clone carrying this T cell receptor beta chain. Its antigen is not known. The PCR had 60 Vbeta and 13 Jbeta primers. Some clones are missing from TCRdb's copy, which holds only in-frame ones; the method was immunoSEQ multiplex PCR. This table has 150,000 to 200,000 clones, about two thirds appearing once. CDR3 length: 14 amino acids. Germline V gives CDR1 SGDLS, CDR2 YYNGEE. V dropped 3 bases and J dropped 3; count of bases not matched to a gene: 3. These data come from a study of cytomegalovirus exposure and HLA in healthy donors. Broader study findings: There were a few CMV-associated chains whose specificity for CMV antigens was confirmed in vitro.

This chain uses TRBV9 with TRBJ1-1; TRBD1 matches at 9 bases. The material sequenced was PBMCs. This sequence was found in a woman between 25 and 40 years old in good health and CMV-seronegative. The CDR3 is CASSGTGEDTEAFF. CDR3 coding DNA: TGTGCCAGCAGCGGGACAGGGGAAGACACTGAAGCTTTCTTT.